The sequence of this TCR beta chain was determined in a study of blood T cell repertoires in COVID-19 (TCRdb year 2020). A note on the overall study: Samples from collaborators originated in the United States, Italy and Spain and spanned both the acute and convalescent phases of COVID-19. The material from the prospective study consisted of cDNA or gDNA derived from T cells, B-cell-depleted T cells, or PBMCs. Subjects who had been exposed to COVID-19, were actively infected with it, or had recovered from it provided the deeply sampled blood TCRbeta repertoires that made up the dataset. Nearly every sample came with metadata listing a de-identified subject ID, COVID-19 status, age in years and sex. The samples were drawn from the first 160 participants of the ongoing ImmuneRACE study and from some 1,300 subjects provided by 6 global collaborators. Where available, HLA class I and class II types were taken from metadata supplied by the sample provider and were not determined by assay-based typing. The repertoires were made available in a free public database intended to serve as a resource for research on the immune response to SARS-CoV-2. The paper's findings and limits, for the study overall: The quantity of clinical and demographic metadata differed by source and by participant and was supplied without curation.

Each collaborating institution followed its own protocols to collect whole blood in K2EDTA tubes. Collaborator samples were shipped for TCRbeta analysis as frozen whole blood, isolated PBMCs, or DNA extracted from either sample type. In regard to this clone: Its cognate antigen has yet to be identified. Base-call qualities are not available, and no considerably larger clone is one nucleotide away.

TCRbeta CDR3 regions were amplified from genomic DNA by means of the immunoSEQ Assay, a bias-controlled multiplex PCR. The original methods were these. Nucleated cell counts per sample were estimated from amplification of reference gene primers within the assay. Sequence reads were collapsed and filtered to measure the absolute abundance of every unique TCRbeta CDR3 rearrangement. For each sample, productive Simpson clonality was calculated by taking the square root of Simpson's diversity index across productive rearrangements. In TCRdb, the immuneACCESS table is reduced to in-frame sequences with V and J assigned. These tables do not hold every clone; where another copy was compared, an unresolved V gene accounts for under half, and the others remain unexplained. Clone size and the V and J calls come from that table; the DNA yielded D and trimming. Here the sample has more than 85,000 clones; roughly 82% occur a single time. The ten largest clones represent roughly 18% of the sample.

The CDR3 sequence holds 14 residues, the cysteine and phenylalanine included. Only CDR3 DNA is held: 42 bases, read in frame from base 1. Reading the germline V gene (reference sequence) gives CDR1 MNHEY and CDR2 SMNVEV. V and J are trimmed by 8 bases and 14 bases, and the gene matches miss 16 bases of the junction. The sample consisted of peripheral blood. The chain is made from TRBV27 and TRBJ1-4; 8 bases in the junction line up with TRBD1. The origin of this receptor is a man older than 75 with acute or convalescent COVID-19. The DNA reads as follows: TGTGCCAGCGGCAGTGCAGGGGGCGCTCTTCAGCTGTTTTTT. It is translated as CASGSAGGALQLFF.